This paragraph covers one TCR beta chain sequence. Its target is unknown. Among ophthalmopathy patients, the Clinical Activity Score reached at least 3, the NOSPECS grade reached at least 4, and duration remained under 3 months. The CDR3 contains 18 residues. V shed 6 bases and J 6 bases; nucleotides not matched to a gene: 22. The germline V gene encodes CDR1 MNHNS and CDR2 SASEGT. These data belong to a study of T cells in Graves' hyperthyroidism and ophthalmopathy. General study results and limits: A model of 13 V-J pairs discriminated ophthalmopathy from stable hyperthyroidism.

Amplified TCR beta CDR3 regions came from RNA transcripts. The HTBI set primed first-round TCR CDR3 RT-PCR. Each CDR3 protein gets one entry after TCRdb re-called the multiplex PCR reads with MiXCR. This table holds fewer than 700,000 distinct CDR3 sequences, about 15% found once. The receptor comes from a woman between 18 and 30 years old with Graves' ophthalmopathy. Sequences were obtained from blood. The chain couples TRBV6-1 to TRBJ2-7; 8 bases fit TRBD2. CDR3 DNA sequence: TGTGCCAGCAGCCGTAATAAAGGTGGGGCGGGAGGAAGCGGCGAGCAGTACTTC. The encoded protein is CASSRNKGGAGGSGEQYF.